In this sample, the clone carrying this T cell receptor beta chain turned up once. TCRdb's copy holds only in-frame clones and misses some; the assay was immunoSEQ multiplex PCR. Of some 2 million clones in the sample, less than 95% are singletons; the top ten hold less than 1.5%. Naive-designated CD8 cells lacked CD45RO, were positively enriched for CCR7, and omitted terminally differentiated effector memory CD45RA+ cells. This entry comes from a study of shared clonotypes between healthy human individuals. This clonotype was obtained from a man younger than 30 in good health. Material for sequencing was naive CD8+ T cells sorted from blood.

The CDR3: CASSFTGTAYEQYF. The CDR3 DNA is TGTGCCAGCAGCTTTACGGGAACCGCCTACGAGCAGTACTTC. V usage is TRBV11-2 and J usage is TRBJ2-7; D possibly corresponds to TRBD2 (5 bases). Trimming shortened V by 3 bases and J by 2 bases, and 11 bases separated the two germline ends. CDR3 length: 14 residues. Germline lookup yields CDR1 SGHAT and CDR2 FQNNGV.